This T cell receptor (beta chain) stems from a study of beta chain features in type 1 diabetes (dated by TCRdb to the late 2010s). Notes on the research overall: Mean age, gender distribution, total cell number and subset yield did not differ between patients and healthy donors. A total of roughly 98,000,000 sorted cells were examined across all samples, and RNA yield correlated strongly with the number of cells per subset. In the study, recently diagnosed type 1 diabetes patients and matched healthy donors were compared on the TCRB repertoires of their sorted circulating CD4+ T cell subsets. Whereas all 30 or so donors provided naive and central memory subsets, regulatory and stem cell-like memory subsets were isolated from just 8 patients and roughly 8 healthy donors. Study-wide findings and limitations: Type 1 diabetes patients showed a moderate but significant shortening of TCRB CDR3 length in all four CD4+ subsets. Naive, central memory and regulatory TCRB repertoires appeared more similar among patients than among healthy donors. Because the HLA sub-analyses included only small numbers of individuals, any influence of HLA type on TCRB rearrangement was left unresolved. Shorter templates might be favored by PCR, yet because patient and control samples were amplified and corrected together, any such skew would affect both groups equally. Patients with type 1 diabetes made fewer insertions and deleted more nucleotides at VDJ recombination sites, implying thymic rearrangement abnormalities. Because cDNA was sequenced instead of genomic DNA, highly expressing activated cells could be over-represented, though the groups showed no difference in activation or CD3 levels.

Comments on this clone: This clone's antigen is unknown. No per-base quality is available; no much larger clone lies one base away.

Each donor gave one peripheral blood draw, averaging approximately 120 mL, which was collected into heparinised tubes. A BD FACSAria II and a panel including CD45RO, CCR7, CD25, CD127, CD95 and CD27 were used to sort naive, central memory, regulatory and stem cell-like memory CD4+ T cells. Every sorted population had a purity above 95%. Right away, PBMCs were isolated by Lymphoprep density gradient centrifugation and were stained directly, with no culture step. To minimize batch effects, samples were stained and sorted in pairs, one healthy donor with one patient per experiment. The entire isolated RNA was reverse transcribed using the High Capacity cDNA Reverse Transcription Kit, and thus expressed TCRB transcripts were sequenced. Naive, central memory and regulatory T cell samples underwent deep immunoSEQ sequencing, averaging roughly 3.5 million total reads per sample. After sorted cells were lysed in RLT buffer, RNA was extracted with DNase-treated RNeasy Micro or Mini kits, with the choice depending on cell number. Each cell subset was processed separately to prevent cross-contamination, with patient and healthy donor samples processed together. The immunoSEQ multiplex PCR was used to amplify TCRB sequences from cDNA, generating 87-bp fragments that spanned the CDR3 region. Sequencing of the amplicons was performed on the Illumina HiSeq platform. For the original study's pipeline: PCR bias was computationally corrected using synthetic template baselines, reads within Hamming distance 2 were collapsed, and singletons that could not be merged were discarded. Reads were aligned against IMGT to assign V, D and J genes, CDR3 length and insertions or deletions at six rearrangement sites. Within each subset, clonotype counts were normalized to sorted cell number, and only after that were true diversity and Gini coefficients computed with the tcR R package. The overlap coefficient, calculated on TCRB nucleotide sequences, was used to quantify repertoire sharing. Out-of-frame TCRB sequences from naive cells were analyzed as a proxy for the pre-selection repertoire. TCRdb took over this immuneACCESS table, retaining in-frame rearrangements with V and J assigned. Such tables are incomplete; in checked studies, under half of the missing clones stem from an unresolved V gene, and the remainder is unexplained. V, J and clone size reflect that table, while D and trimming were determined from the DNA. For this sample there are about 260,000 clones; about 63% appear just once. The ten largest clones represent approximately 0.053% of the sample.

The sequence was collected from a man aged 30-40 years in good health. Specimen: naive CD4+ T cells from blood. The sample's cell subset or site label, in plain terms: true naive CD4+ T cells.

The DNA reads as follows: TGTGCCAGCAGCTTAGCGATCCACGAGCAGTACTTC. It specifies CASSLAIHEQYF. The V and J segments used are TRBV7-2 and TRBJ2-7; confidence is insufficient to name the D gene. From the cysteine up to the phenylalanine, the CDR3 has a length of 12 residues. CDR3 DNA is the only sequence kept; it has 36 bases, read in frame from the first base. V lost 0 bases and J lost 5 bases; the stretch between them is 5 bases long. CDR1 and CDR2, looked up from the germline V gene, are SGHTA and FQGNSA.